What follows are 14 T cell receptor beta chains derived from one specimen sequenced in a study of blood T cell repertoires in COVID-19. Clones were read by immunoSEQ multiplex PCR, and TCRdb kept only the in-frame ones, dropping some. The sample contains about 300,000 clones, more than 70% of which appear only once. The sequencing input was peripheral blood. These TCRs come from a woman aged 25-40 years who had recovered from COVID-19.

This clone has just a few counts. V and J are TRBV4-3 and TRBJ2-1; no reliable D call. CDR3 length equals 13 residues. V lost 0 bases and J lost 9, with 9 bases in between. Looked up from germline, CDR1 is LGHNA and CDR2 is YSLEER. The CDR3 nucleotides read TGCGCCAGCAGCCAAGAGTGGAGAGGTGAGCAGTTCTTC. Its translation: CASSQEWRGEQFF.

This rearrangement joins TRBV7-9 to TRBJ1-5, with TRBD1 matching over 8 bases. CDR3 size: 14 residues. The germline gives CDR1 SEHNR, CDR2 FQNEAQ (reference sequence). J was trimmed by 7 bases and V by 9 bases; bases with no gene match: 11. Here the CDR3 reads CASGTGDLLQPQHF. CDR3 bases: TGTGCCAGTGGGACAGGTGACCTTTTACAGCCCCAGCATTTT.

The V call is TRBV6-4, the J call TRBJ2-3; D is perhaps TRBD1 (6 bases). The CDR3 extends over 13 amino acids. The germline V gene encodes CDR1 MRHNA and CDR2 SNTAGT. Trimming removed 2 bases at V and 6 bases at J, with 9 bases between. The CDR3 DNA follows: TGTGCCAGCAGTGACATAACAGGGGATACGCAGTATTTT. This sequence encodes CASSDITGDTQYF.

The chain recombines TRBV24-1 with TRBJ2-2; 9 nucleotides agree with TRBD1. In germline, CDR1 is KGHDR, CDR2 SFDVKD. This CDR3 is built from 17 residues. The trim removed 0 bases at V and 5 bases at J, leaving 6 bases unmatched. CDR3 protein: CATSDLNRQGGTGELFF. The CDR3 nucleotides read TGTGCCACCAGTGATTTGAATCGACAGGGGGGAACCGGGGAGCTGTTTTTT.

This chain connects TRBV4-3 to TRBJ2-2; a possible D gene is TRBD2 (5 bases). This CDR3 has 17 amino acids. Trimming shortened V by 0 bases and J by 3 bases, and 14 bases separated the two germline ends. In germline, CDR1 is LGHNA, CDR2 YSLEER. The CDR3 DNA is TGCGCCAGCAGCCAAGATCTCGGCGGGTCCTACACCGGGGAGCTGTTTTTT. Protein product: CASSQDLGGSYTGELFF.

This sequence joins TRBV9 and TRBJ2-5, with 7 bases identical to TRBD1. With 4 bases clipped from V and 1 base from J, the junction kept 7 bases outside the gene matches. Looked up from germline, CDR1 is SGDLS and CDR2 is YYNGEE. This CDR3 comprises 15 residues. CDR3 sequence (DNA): TGTGCCAGCAGCCCGACCGGGACAGCCCAAGAGACCCAGTACTTC. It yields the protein CASSPTGTAQETQYF.

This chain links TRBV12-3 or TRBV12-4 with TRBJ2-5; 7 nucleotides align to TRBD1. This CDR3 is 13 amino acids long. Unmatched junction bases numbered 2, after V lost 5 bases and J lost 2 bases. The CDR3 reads CASSEGQQETQYF. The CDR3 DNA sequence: TGTGCCAGCAGTGAGGGACAGCAAGAGACCCAGTACTTC.

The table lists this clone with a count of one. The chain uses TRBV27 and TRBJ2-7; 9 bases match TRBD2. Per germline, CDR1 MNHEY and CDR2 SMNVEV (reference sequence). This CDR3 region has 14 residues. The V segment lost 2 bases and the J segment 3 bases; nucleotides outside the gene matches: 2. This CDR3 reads CASSLGGGDYEQYF. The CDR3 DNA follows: TGTGCCAGCAGTTTAGGCGGGGGGGACTACGAGCAGTACTTC.

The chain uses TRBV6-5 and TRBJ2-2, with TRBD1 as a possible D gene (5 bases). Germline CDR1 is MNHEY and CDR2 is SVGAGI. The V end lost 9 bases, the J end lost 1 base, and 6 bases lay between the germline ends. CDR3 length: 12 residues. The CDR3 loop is CASDRNTGELFF. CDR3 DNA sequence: TGTGCCAGTGACAGGAACACCGGGGAGCTGTTTTTT.

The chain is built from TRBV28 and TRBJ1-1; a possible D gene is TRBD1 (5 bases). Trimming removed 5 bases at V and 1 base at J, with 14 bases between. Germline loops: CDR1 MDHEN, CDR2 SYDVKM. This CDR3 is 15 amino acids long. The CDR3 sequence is CASSTWTGGNTEAFF. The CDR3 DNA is TGTGCCAGCAGTACCTGGACGGGGGGGAACACTGAAGCTTTCTTT.

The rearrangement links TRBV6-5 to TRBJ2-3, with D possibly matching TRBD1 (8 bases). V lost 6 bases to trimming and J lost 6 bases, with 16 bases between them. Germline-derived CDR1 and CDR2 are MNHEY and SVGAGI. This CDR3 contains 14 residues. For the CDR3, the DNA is TGTGCCAGCAGACTACAGGGGGGGAGTGATACGCAGTATTTT. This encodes CASRLQGGSDTQYF.

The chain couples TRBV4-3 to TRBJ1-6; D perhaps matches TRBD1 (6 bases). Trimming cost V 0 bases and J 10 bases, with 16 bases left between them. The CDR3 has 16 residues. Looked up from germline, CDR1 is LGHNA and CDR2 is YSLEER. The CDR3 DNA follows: TGCGCCAGCAGCCAAGAAAGTGGCCCGGGGGGCTCACCCCTCCACTTT. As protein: CASSQESGPGGSPLHF.

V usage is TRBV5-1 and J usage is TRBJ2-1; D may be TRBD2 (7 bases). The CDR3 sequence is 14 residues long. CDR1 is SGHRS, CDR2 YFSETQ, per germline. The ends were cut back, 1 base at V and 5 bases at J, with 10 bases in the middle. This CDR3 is CASSLQGRDNEQFF. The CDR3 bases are TGCGCCAGCAGCTTGCAGGGGAGGGACAATGAGCAGTTCTTC.

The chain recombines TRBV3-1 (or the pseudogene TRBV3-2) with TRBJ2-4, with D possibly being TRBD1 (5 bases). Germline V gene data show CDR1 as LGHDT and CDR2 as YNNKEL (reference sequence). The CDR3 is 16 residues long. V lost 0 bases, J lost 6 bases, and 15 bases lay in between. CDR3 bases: TGTGCCAGCAGCCAAGAACAGGAGCATAGGGGAAACATTCAGTACTTC. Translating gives CASSQEQEHRGNIQYF.